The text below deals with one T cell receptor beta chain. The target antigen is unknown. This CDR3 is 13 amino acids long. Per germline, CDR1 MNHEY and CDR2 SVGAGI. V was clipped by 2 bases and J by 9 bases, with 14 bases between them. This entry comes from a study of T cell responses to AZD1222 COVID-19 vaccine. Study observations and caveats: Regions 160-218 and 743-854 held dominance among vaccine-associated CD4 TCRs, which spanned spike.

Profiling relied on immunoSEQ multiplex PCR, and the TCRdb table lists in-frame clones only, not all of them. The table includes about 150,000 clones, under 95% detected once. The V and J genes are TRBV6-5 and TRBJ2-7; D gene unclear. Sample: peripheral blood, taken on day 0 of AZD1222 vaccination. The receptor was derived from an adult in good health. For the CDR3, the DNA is TGTGCCAGCAGTTACGCAATCGACTCCTCGCAGTACTTC. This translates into CASSYAIDSSQYF.